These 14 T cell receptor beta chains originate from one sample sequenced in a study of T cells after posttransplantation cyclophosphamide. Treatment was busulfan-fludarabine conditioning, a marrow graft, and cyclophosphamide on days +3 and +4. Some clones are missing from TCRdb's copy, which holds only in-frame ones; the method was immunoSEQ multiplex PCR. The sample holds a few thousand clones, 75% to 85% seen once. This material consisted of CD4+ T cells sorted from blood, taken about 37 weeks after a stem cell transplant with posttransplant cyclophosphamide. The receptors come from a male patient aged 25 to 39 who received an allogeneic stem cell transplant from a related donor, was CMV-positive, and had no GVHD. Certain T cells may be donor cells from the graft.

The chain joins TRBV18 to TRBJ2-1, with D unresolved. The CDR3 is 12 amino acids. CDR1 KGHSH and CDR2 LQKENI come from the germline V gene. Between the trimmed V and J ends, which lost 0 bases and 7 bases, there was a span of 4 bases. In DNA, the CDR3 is TGTGCCAGCTCACCACCGCTAAATGAGCAGTTCTTC. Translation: CASSPPLNEQFF.

CDR3 loop: CASSRTDSATNEKLFF. The CDR3 DNA is TGTGCCAGCAGCCGGACAGACTCTGCAACTAATGAAAAACTGTTTTTT. J is TRBJ1-4 and V is TRBV2, with a weak D call TRBD1 (6 bases). V lost 6 bases and J lost 0, with 14 bases in between. This CDR3 is built from 16 residues. CDR1 and CDR2 from the germline V gene are SNHLY and FYNNEI.

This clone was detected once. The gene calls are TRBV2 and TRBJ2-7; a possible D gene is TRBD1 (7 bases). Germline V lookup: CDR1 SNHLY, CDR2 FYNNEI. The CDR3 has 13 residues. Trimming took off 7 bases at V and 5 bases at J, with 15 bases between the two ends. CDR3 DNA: TGTGCCAGCACGGTCGTCAGGGGGGACGAGCAGTACTTC. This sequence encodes CASTVVRGDEQYF.

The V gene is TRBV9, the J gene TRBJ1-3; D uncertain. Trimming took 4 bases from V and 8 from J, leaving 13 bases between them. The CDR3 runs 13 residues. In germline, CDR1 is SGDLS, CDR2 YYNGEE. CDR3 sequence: CASSFRVGDTIYF. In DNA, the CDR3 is TGTGCCAGCAGCTTCCGGGTCGGGGACACCATATATTTT.

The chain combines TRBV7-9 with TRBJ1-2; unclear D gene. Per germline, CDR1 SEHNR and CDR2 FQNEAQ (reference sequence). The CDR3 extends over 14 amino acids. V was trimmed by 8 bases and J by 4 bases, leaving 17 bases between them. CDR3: CASSLGGNSYGYTF. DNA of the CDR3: TGTGCCAGCTCCCTTGGAGGGAACTCCTATGGCTACACCTTC.

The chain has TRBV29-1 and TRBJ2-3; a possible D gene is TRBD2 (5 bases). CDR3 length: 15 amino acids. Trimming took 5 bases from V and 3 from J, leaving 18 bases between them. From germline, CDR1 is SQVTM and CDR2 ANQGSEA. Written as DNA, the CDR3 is TGCAGCGTTTGCTGGGAGCGACTAATAACAGATACGCAGTATTTT. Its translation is CSVCWERLITDTQYF.

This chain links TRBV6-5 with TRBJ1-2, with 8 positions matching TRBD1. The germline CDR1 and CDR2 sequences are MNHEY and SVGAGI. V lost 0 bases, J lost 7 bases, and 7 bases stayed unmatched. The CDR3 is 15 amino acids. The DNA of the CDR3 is TGTGCCAGCAGTTACTCGAACAGGGGGTGGCTTGGCTACACCTTC. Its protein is CASSYSNRGWLGYTF.

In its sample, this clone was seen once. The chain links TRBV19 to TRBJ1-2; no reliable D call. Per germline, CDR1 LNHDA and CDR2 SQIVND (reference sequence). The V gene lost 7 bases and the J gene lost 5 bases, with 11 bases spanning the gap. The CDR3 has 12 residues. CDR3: CASMRTAYGYTF. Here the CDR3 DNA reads TGTGCCAGTATGAGGACTGCATATGGCTACACCTTC.

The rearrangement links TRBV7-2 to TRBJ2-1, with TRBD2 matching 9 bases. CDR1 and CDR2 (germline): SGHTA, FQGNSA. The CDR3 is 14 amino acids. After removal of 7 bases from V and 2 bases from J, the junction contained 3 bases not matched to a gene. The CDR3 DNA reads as TGTGCCAGCAAAGCGGGAGGTGCCTACAATGAGCAGTTCTTC. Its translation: CASKAGGAYNEQFF.

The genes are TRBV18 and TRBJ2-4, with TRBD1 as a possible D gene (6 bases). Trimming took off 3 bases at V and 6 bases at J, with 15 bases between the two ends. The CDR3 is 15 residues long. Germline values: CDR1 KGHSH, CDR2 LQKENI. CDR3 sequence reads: CASSPPARGGNIQYF. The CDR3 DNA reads TGTGCCAGCTCACCCCCGGCCAGGGGTGGAAACATTCAGTACTTC.

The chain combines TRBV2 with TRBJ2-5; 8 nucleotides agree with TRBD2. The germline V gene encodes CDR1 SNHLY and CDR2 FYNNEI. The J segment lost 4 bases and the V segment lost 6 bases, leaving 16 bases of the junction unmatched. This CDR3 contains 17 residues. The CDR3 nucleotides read TGTGCCAGCAGGGGGACTAGGGGGGGGGCTAGGGGAGAGACCCAGTACTTC. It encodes CASRGTRGGARGETQYF.

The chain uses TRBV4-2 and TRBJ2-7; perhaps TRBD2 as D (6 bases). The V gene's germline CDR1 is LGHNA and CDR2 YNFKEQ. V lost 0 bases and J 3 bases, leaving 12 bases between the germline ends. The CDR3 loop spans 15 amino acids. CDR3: CASSQDWSGRYEQYF. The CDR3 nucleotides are TGTGCCAGCAGCCAAGACTGGAGCGGGCGCTACGAGCAGTACTTC.

CDR3 loop: CAISDFFGQYF. CDR3 nucleotide sequence: TGTGCCATCAGTGACTTCTTCGGGCAGTACTTC. The gene calls are TRBV10-3 and TRBJ2-7, with unresolved D. The germline gives CDR1 ENHRY, CDR2 SYGVKD. The CDR3 runs to 11 residues. Trimming cost V 3 bases and J 9 bases, with 9 bases left between them.

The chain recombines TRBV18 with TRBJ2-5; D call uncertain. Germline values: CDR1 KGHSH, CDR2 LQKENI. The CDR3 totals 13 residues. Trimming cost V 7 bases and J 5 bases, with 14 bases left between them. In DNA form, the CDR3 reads TGTGCCAGCTTGGGCACCCCTGGGGAGACCCAGTACTTC. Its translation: CASLGTPGETQYF.